This T cell receptor (beta chain) originates from a study of cytomegalovirus exposure and HLA in healthy donors. The ends lost 0 bases at V and 6 bases at J; junction bases unmatched: 5. This CDR3 region has 16 residues. CDR1 is MNHEY and CDR2 is SMNVEV in the germline V gene (reference sequence). The study ran its PCR with 60 Vbeta and 13 Jbeta primers. Source study methods: Roughly 11 million shared chains were among around 80 million unique TCR beta chains counted in a later analysis. Generated by immunoSEQ multiplex PCR, the TCRdb table keeps only in-frame clones and is missing some. V, J and clone size were drawn from that table, and D and trimming were deduced from the DNA. This repertoire shows 72,000 or so clones, roughly 81% found once; its top ten account for 9.5% to 12%.

The source is a human donor in good health. The specimen sequenced was PBMCs. J is TRBJ2-2 and V is TRBV27; 9 nucleotides match TRBD1. CDR3 coding DNA: TGTGCCAGCAGTTTATCCGGGACAGGGAGGGCCGGGGAGCTGTTTTTT. Protein product: CASSLSGTGRAGELFF.